This T cell receptor (beta chain) emerged from a study of shared clonotypes between healthy human individuals. Findings and caveats of the study: Generation probabilities were higher for clonotypes shared across all four sorted-subset donors than for unshared ones.

Deep-level running was used for the assay. TCRdb's table, derived via immunoSEQ multiplex PCR, lists solely in-frame clones and lacks some. The sample lists around 2.1 million clones, 85% to 95% seen once, with 1.5% to 2% in the top ten. Trimming took 5 bases from V and 0 from J, leaving 11 bases between them. Germline CDR1 and CDR2: MNHEY and SMNVEV (reference sequence). This CDR3 has 15 residues. Naivety among CD8 cells was defined by CD45RO negativity and positive CCR7 selection, thereby excluding terminally differentiated effector memory CD45RA+ cells. Within Nashville, Tennessee resided all donors, each a Caucasian adult. As regards this clone: Its antigen is not identified.

The sequence came from a man in his late teens or twenties in good health. Some clones in this sample may be carry-over from other donors' samples. The sample taken for sequencing was naive CD8+ T cells from PBMCs. The V and J genes are TRBV27 and TRBJ2-1; D possibly uses TRBD1 or TRBD2 (5 bases each). CDR3 nucleotide sequence: TGTGCCAGCAGTCCGAAAGGGACCTCCTACAATGAGCAGTTCTTC. Translated: CASSPKGTSYNEQFF.